Presented here are 14 T cell receptor beta chains from one specimen sequenced in a study of molecular identifiers for immune sequencing clone quantification. From the PCR reads, TCRdb called clonotypes with MiXCR, one entry per CDR3 protein. The repertoire holds about 500,000 distinct CDR3 sequences, with about 21% as singletons. The sequencing sample was made of naive CD8+ T cells from blood, with Jurkat cell RNA spiked in. Subset reported: FACS-sorted CD8+CD4-CCR7+CD45RA+ naive T cells. These receptors all stem from a human donor in good health. Some libraries in this study had Jurkat cell RNA spiked in.

In regard to this clonotype: One end of the junction varies from germline; a read error may be responsible. V and J are TRBV11-3 and TRBJ2-4; 11 nucleotides align to TRBD1. The length of the CDR3 is 15 residues. Germline V gene data show CDR1 as SGHNT and CDR2 as YENEEA. CDR3 DNA sequence: TGTGCCAGCAGCTCGGGACAGGGGGTCGGGAACATGCAGTACTTC. It codes for CASSSGQGVGNMQYF.

This chain links TRBV2 with TRBJ2-7; the D gene is possibly TRBD2 (6 bases). Trimming stripped 3 bases from V and 2 bases from J, with 11 bases between. Germline CDR1 SNHLY, CDR2 FYNNEI. The CDR3 runs to 14 residues. The CDR3: CASSEEGRTYEQYF. CDR3 bases: TGTGCCAGCAGTGAGGAGGGCAGGACCTACGAGCAGTACTTC.

At least ten counts were recorded for this clonotype. The rearrangement links TRBV12-3 or TRBV12-4 to TRBJ2-7, with TRBD1 matching 8 bases. With 3 bases clipped from V and 6 bases from J, the junction kept 7 bases outside the gene matches. The CDR3 is made up of 14 amino acids. The CDR3: CASSLTTGGGEQYF. CDR3 sequence (DNA): TGTGCCAGCAGTTTGACCACAGGGGGTGGCGAGCAGTACTTC.

This clonotype occurred a few times. The chain joins TRBV7-6 to TRBJ2-3; TRBD2 matches at 16 bases. The V and J ends lost 5 bases and 5 bases, in that order; junction bases with no gene match: 13. The germline gives CDR1 SGHVS, CDR2 FNYEAQ. The CDR3 has 19 residues. The CDR3 bases are TGTGCCAGCAGCCTAAAACCGGGACTAGCGGGGGGGCCCAAAGATACGCAGTATTTT. This sequence encodes CASSLKPGLAGGPKDTQYF. The full variable domain, completed using reference TRBV7-6 and TRBJ2-3, is GAGVSQSPRYKVTKRGQDVALRCDPISGHVSLYWYRQALGQGPEFLTYFNYEAQQDKSGLPNDRFSAERPEGSISTLTIQRTEQRDSAMYRCASSLKPGLAGGPKDTQYFGPGTRLTVL.

This clonotype was seen at least ten times. V gene TRBV4-3 combines with J gene TRBJ2-1; 8 bases match TRBD1. Per germline, CDR1 LGHNA and CDR2 YSLEER. This CDR3 has 15 residues. The V and J ends lost 4 bases and 4 bases, in that order; junction bases with no gene match: 6. The CDR3 sequence is CASSLGQGGYNEQFF. The CDR3, as DNA: TGCGCCAGCAGCCTAGGACAGGGTGGTTACAATGAGCAGTTCTTC.

This chain uses TRBV6-2 or TRBV6-3 with TRBJ2-7, with D tentatively TRBD1 (5 bases). This CDR3 comprises 14 residues. Germline V gene data show CDR1 as MNHEY and CDR2 as SVGEGT. The V end was cut by 0 bases, the J end by 5 bases, with 11 bases between. This CDR3 is CASSYSWGVNEQYF. Here the CDR3 DNA reads TGTGCCAGCAGTTACTCTTGGGGCGTCAACGAGCAGTACTTC.

The chain couples TRBV19 to TRBJ2-7; weak D call: TRBD2 (6 bases). V was shortened by 3 bases and J by 2 bases, with 14 bases between the two germline ends. Germline lookup yields CDR1 LNHDA and CDR2 SQIVND (reference sequence). The CDR3 sequence is 15 residues long. In DNA, the CDR3 is TGTGCCAGTAGTATGGGGCGGGGAGAAGCCTACGAGCAGTACTTC. Encoded protein: CASSMGRGEAYEQYF.

The V and J genes are TRBV6-5 and TRBJ1-5; the D is unclear. This CDR3 region has 14 residues. V was pared by 6 bases and J by 2 bases, with 11 bases between. CDR1 and CDR2 from the germline V gene are MNHEY and SVGAGI. In nucleotides, the CDR3 is TGTGCCAGCAGGAAAGGCGGGGGCAATCAGCCCCAGCATTTT. Translating it yields CASRKGGGNQPQHF.

This clonotype showed up many times. The chain recombines TRBV6-1 with TRBJ1-1; D is unclear. Trimming cost V 2 bases and J 0 bases, with 10 bases left between them. CDR1 is MNHNS, CDR2 SASEGT, per germline. CDR3 length equals 15 residues. CDR3 in amino acids: CASSEYPQMNTEAFF. The CDR3 nucleotides are TGTGCCAGCAGTGAATACCCACAAATGAACACTGAAGCTTTCTTT.

This clonotype has a count of ten or more. V gene TRBV6-2 or TRBV6-3 combines with J gene TRBJ2-7, with TRBD2 as a possible D gene (6 bases). From germline, CDR1 is MNHEY and CDR2 SVGEGT. Trimming shortened V by 6 bases and J by 0 bases, and 9 bases separated the two germline ends. This CDR3 is 13 amino acids long. The CDR3 DNA sequence: TGTGCCAGCAGAGGACTAATCTCCTACGAGCAGTACTTC. It is translated as CASRGLISYEQYF.

As to this clonotype: This may come from a read error, since a much larger clone is one base off. The CDR3 nucleotides read TGTACCAGCAGCTTAACCCGGACAGGGGCAAATCAGCCCCAGCATTTT. This translates into CTSSLTRTGANQPQHF. The J gene is TRBJ1-5, the V gene TRBV7-2, with 9 nucleotides matching TRBD1. With 2 bases clipped from V and 4 bases from J, the junction kept 6 bases outside the gene matches. Looked up from germline, CDR1 is SGHTA and CDR2 is FQGNSA. The CDR3 is 16 amino acids.

Only a few counts were recorded for this clonotype. The chain employs TRBV20-1 and TRBJ2-3, with 10 bases lining up with TRBD2. Germline V gene sequence: CDR1 DFQATT, CDR2 SNEGSKA (reference sequence). CDR3 size: 15 residues. V lost 4 bases and J lost 0; bases outside the gene matches: 4. CDR3 nucleotides: TGCAGTGCTAAACTAGCGGGACTTAGCACAGATACGCAGTATTTT. Amino acids: CSAKLAGLSTDTQYF.

This clonotype was seen many times. J is TRBJ2-3 and V is TRBV15; D may correspond to TRBD1 or TRBD2 (5 bases each). The CDR3 has 16 residues. With 8 bases removed from V and 1 base from J, the gap between germline ends came to 19 bases. Per the germline V gene, CDR1 is LNHNV and CDR2 is YYDKDF (reference sequence). The CDR3 sequence: CATRNRRGEGTDTQYF. The CDR3 DNA follows: TGTGCCACCCGAAATCGAAGGGGAGAGGGCACAGATACGCAGTATTTT.

This clonotype was picked up one time. A read error may be the cause here, since a much bigger clone is one base away. The rearrangement links TRBV20-1 to TRBJ2-5, with TRBD2 matching 14 bases. This CDR3 has 20 amino acids. Germline-derived CDR1 and CDR2 are DFQATT and SNEGSKA (reference sequence). CDR3 sequence reads: CSASPLPGLAGAERGEAQYF. For the CDR3, the DNA is TGCAGTGCTAGTCCGCTCCCGGGACTAGCGGGAGCAGAAAGGGGAGAGGCCCAGTACTTC.